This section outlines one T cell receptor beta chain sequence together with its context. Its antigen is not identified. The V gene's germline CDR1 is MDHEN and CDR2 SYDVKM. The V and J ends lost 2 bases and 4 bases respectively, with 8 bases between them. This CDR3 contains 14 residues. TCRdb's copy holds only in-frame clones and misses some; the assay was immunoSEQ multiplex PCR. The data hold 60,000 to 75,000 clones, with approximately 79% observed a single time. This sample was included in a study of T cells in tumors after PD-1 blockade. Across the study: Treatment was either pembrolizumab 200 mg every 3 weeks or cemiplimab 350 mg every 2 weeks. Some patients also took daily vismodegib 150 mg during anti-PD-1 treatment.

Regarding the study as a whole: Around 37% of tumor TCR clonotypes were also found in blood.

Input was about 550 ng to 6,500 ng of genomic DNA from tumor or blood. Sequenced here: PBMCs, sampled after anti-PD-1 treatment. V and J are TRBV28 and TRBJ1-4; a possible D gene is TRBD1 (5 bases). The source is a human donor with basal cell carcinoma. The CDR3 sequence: CASSLGGNNEKLFF. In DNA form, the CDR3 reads TGTGCCAGCAGTTTAGGGGGGAATAATGAAAAACTGTTTTTT.